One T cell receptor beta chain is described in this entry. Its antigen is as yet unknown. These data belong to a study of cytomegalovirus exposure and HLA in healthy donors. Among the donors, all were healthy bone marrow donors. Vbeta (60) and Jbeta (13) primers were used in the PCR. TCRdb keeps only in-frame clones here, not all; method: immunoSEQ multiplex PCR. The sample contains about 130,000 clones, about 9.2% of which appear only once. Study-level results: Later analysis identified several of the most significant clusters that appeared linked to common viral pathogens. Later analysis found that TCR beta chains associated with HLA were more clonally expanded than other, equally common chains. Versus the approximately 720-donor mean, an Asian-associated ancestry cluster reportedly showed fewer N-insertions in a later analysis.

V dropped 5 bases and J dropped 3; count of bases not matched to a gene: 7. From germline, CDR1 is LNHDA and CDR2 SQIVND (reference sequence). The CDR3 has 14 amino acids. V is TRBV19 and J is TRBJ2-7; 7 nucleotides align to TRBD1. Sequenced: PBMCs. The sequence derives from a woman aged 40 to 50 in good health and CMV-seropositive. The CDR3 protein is CASSSQGPRYEQYF. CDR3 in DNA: TGTGCCAGTAGTTCACAGGGGCCCCGCTACGAGCAGTACTTC.